The present T cell receptor (beta chain) was sequenced within a study of cytomegalovirus exposure and HLA in healthy donors. All the people who gave samples were healthy bone marrow donors. The germline V and J ends were trimmed by 2 bases and 0 bases, with 19 bases remaining between them. The CDR3 extends over 18 amino acids. Per germline, CDR1 SEHNR and CDR2 FQNEAQ (reference sequence). PCR used 60 Vbeta primers and 13 Jbeta primers. Assay: immunoSEQ multiplex PCR; the TCRdb copy retains only in-frame clones and omits some. The sample records 100,000 to 150,000 clones, approximately 80% being singletons.

This chain uses TRBV7-9 with TRBJ1-2; D is ambiguous. The clonotype comes from a man aged 30 to 39 in good health and CMV-seropositive. The sample consisted of PBMCs. CDR3 protein: CASSLSHTRPEANYGYTF. The DNA for the CDR3 is TGTGCCAGCAGCTTATCTCACACCCGTCCTGAAGCTAACTATGGCTACACCTTC.